The 24 T cell receptor beta chains reported below all come from one sample, sequenced in a study of spatial heterogeneity in lung cancer. Using its own MiXCR run on the 5' RACE reads, TCRdb lists one record per CDR3 protein. The sample consists of some 22,000 distinct CDR3 sequences, around 4.5% of them appearing once. Time point indicated: sample taken at primary tumor resection. The material sequenced was PBMCs, taken at surgery. Receptors were obtained from a male donor with early-stage non-small cell lung cancer.

This clonotype was observed once. This chain connects TRBV11-2 to TRBJ1-5, with 12 bases lining up with TRBD1. The CDR3 is 15 residues long. CDR1 is SGHAT and CDR2 is FQNNGV in the germline V gene. With 1 base clipped from V and 7 bases from J, the junction kept 2 bases outside the gene matches. In DNA form, the CDR3 reads TGTGCCAGCAGCTTAGGGGGACAGGGGGCACAGCCCCAGCATTTT. Encoded protein: CASSLGGQGAQPQHF.

This clonotype was seen many times. V and J are TRBV15 and TRBJ1-1; possible D gene TRBD1, 6 bases. The CDR3 totals 15 residues. Germline V lookup: CDR1 LNHNV, CDR2 YYDKDF (reference sequence). Trimming pared 1 base from V and 6 bases from J, leaving 15 bases between. CDR3 amino acids: CATSRGGQPDAEAFF. CDR3 nucleotides: TGTGCCACCAGCAGAGGTGGACAGCCCGACGCTGAAGCTTTCTTT. The whole variable domain, filled in from reference TRBV15 and TRBJ1-1, reads DAMVIQNPRYQVTQFGKPVTLSCSQTLNHNVMYWYQQKSSQAPKLLFHYYDKDFNNEADTPDNFQSRRPNTSFCFLDIRSPGLGDTAMYLCATSRGGQPDAEAFFGQGTRLTVV.

This clonotype was detected many times. V and J are TRBV28 and TRBJ2-4; unclear D gene. V lost 7 bases, J lost 6 bases, and 10 bases lay in between. In germline, CDR1 is MDHEN, CDR2 SYDVKM. This CDR3 contains 12 residues. CDR3 in DNA: TGTGCCAGCACCTCGGGCGCAAACATTCAGTACTTC. Its protein is CASTSGANIQYF.

This clonotype occurred many times. The rearrangement joins TRBV5-4 to TRBJ1-3; 11 bases agree with TRBD1. The junction had 6 bases not matched to a gene; V was cut back by 4 bases and J by 3 bases. The germline V gene encodes CDR1 SGHNT and CDR2 YYREEE (reference sequence). The CDR3 extends over 16 amino acids. CDR3 sequence (DNA): TGTGCCAGCAGCCTGAGGACAGGGGGCTATGGAAACACCATATATTTT. Its protein is CASSLRTGGYGNTIYF.

This clonotype was counted at least ten times. The chain joins TRBV29-1 to TRBJ2-7; 9 bases are a match to TRBD1. The CDR3 has 11 amino acids. CDR1 and CDR2 (germline): SQVTM, ANQGSEA. V lost 6 bases and J lost 5; bases outside the gene matches: 2. The CDR3 region has the DNA TGCAGCGTCAGGACAGGGGACGAGCAGTACTTC. Translating gives CSVRTGDEQYF.

This clonotype was seen many times. The genes are TRBV7-2 and TRBJ2-1, with D tentatively TRBD2 (6 bases). V dropped 2 bases and J dropped 8 bases, with 19 bases sitting between them. Germline lookup yields CDR1 SGHTA and CDR2 FQGNSA. There are 16 residues in the CDR3. The CDR3 nucleotides are TGTGCCAGCAGCTTAACCTTGTTGAATAGCGGAGATGAGCAGTTCTTC. Translating it yields CASSLTLLNSGDEQFF.

The table lists this clonotype with many counts. The chain uses TRBV28 and TRBJ2-2; D remains unclear. V lost 5 bases to trimming and J lost 5 bases, with 15 bases between them. Germline CDR1 is MDHEN and CDR2 is SYDVKM. This CDR3 contains 15 residues. The CDR3 region is CASSPHELRTGELFF. In nucleotides, the CDR3 is TGTGCCAGCAGTCCCCACGAGCTTAGAACCGGGGAGCTGTTTTTT.

This clonotype occurred many times. For the CDR3, the DNA is TGTGCCAGCCGTGCAGGGGTAGGGGAGACCCAGTACTTC. It encodes CASRAGVGETQYF. This sequence joins TRBV2 and TRBJ2-5, with a tentative D call TRBD1 (6 bases). V was clipped by 8 bases and J by 5 bases, with 15 bases between them. This CDR3 has 13 amino acids. Germline loops: CDR1 SNHLY, CDR2 FYNNEI.

This clonotype was seen ten or more times. This rearrangement joins TRBV6-2 or TRBV6-3 to TRBJ2-1, with D possibly TRBD2 on 6 matching bases. The germline V and J ends were trimmed by 6 bases and 7 bases, with 19 bases remaining between them. This CDR3 contains 15 residues. The germline V gene encodes CDR1 MNHEY and CDR2 SVGEGT. The DNA of the CDR3 is TGTGCCAGCAGACCCGCGGGGTCCCCTCGTAATGAGCAGTTCTTC. Amino acids: CASRPAGSPRNEQFF.

This clonotype has a count of ten or more. V gene TRBV7-3 combines with J gene TRBJ2-1; the match to TRBD2 covers 9 bases. J gave up 11 bases and V 4 bases, and 3 bases lay outside the gene matches. Germline V gene data show CDR1 as SGHTA and CDR2 as FQGTGA. This CDR3 spans 12 amino acids. CDR3 coding DNA: TGTGCCAGCAGCTCGACTAGCGGAAAGCAGTTCTTC. Protein sequence: CASSSTSGKQFF.

At least ten counts were recorded for this clonotype. The chain carries TRBV2 and TRBJ1-1, with D tentatively TRBD1 (6 bases). CDR1 and CDR2 (germline): SNHLY, FYNNEI. Trimming shortened V by 5 bases and J by 8 bases, and 15 bases separated the two germline ends. The CDR3 is 13 amino acids. This CDR3 is CASSLRGGSEAFF. CDR3 DNA: TGTGCCAGCAGTCTCAGGGGTGGGTCCGAAGCTTTCTTT.

Many counts were recorded for this clonotype. Since the CDR3 does not end with the conserved phenylalanine or tryptophan, this likely comes from a read error. CDR3: CASSPRVWENTDTQYL. CDR3 coding DNA: TGTGCCAGCTCACCACGGGTTTGGGAAAACACAGATACGCAGTATCTT. This chain links TRBV18 with TRBJ2-3; D unresolved. CDR3 length equals 16 residues. Trimming stripped 1 base from V and 2 bases from J, with 13 bases between. Per germline, CDR1 KGHSH and CDR2 LQKENI.

The chain is built from TRBV7-4 and TRBJ2-7, with D perhaps TRBD1 (5 bases). V was cut by 0 bases and J by 4 bases, with 10 bases left in between. Germline V lookup: CDR1 SGHVT, CDR2 SQSDAQ. The CDR3 loop spans 14 amino acids. The CDR3 sequence: CASSLAPGPYEQYF. CDR3 DNA: TGTGCCAGCAGCTTAGCCCCAGGGCCATACGAGCAGTACTTC.

This clonotype was detected ten times or more. The chain links TRBV27 to TRBJ2-5; 14 bases are shared with TRBD2. The CDR3 consists of 16 residues. Germline trimming cut 7 bases from V and 6 bases from J; bases unmatched to any gene: 10. Germline CDR1 is MNHEY and CDR2 is SMNVEV (reference sequence). Written as DNA, the CDR3 is TGTGCCAGCACAGACTTGGGGACTAGCGGGGGCAAGACCCAGTACTTC. As protein: CASTDLGTSGGKTQYF.

The sample holds many counts of this clonotype. CDR3 amino acids: CASSPRTDQPQHF. The CDR3 DNA reads as TGTGCCAGCAGTCCCCGGACTGATCAGCCCCAGCATTTT. The chain uses TRBV27 and TRBJ1-5, with D hard to call. The CDR3 extends over 13 amino acids. Per the germline V gene, CDR1 is MNHEY and CDR2 is SMNVEV (reference sequence). Trimming took 5 bases from V and 5 from J, leaving 10 bases between them.

The rearrangement links TRBV20-1 to TRBJ2-1; 8 bases match TRBD1. The CDR3 is 15 residues long. V dropped 5 bases and J dropped 4; count of bases not matched to a gene: 10. Germline lookup yields CDR1 DFQATT and CDR2 SNEGSKA (reference sequence). The CDR3 loop is CSAPSAGTGYNEQFF. CDR3 nucleotides: TGCAGTGCTCCTAGCGCCGGGACAGGTTACAATGAGCAGTTCTTC.

This clonotype counts as medium-sized. The chain's CDR3 is CATSPSTDTQYF. CDR3 DNA: TGTGCCACCAGCCCGAGCACAGATACGCAGTATTTT. This chain joins TRBV24-1 and TRBJ2-3; D gene uncertain. Germline CDR1 KGHDR, CDR2 SFDVKD. V was clipped by 7 bases and J by 0 bases, with 4 bases between them. The CDR3 extends over 12 amino acids.

This clonotype has a handful of counts. This chain uses TRBV6-2 or TRBV6-3 with TRBJ2-3; D is uncertain. The CDR3 extends over 13 amino acids. V lost 2 bases and J 1 base, leaving 4 bases between the germline ends. Germline V CDR1 and CDR2: MNHEY, SVGEGT. Written as DNA, the CDR3 is TGTGCCAGCAGTTACCAGGGCACAGATACGCAGTATTTT. Protein sequence: CASSYQGTDTQYF.

This chain connects TRBV6-5 to TRBJ1-3, with TRBD1 matching 8 bases. The germline V gene has CDR1 MNHEY and CDR2 SVGAGI. The CDR3 is 16 residues long. The junction had 3 bases not matched to a gene; V was cut back by 0 bases and J by 2 bases. Here the CDR3 DNA reads TGTGCCAGCAGTTACTCGAAGACAGGGGCTGGAAACACCATATATTTT. Its protein is CASSYSKTGAGNTIYF.

J is TRBJ2-3 and V is TRBV18; tentative D call: TRBD1 (5 bases). V dropped 0 bases and J dropped 5 bases, with 6 bases sitting between them. The CDR3 covers 13 residues. CDR1 and CDR2 from the germline V gene are KGHSH and LQKENI. The CDR3 protein is CASSPPTGDTQYF. The DNA for the CDR3 is TGTGCCAGCTCACCACCAACAGGAGATACGCAGTATTTT.

Within the sample, this clonotype is medium-sized (0.01 to 0.1%). This chain uses TRBV12-3 or TRBV12-4 with TRBJ1-5; D is unresolved. The CDR3 runs to 17 residues. Deletions cut 0 bases from V and 2 bases from J, with 14 bases between. CDR3 in DNA: TGTGCCAGCAGTTTAGCGCTCCAGAGTTTGGGCAATCAGCCCCAGCATTTT. Its translation is CASSLALQSLGNQPQHF.

This clonotype appeared many times. The V call is TRBV5-1, the J call TRBJ1-2; D may be TRBD1 (6 bases). Germline V lookup: CDR1 SGHRS, CDR2 YFSETQ. V shed 5 bases and J shed 4 bases, with 15 bases lying between them. This CDR3 contains 14 residues. CDR3: CASRSGGPGYGYTF. In DNA form, the CDR3 reads TGCGCCAGCAGGTCCGGGGGGCCTGGCTATGGCTACACCTTC.

The table lists this clonotype with many counts. This chain joins TRBV12-3 or TRBV12-4 and TRBJ2-3; D is possibly TRBD2 (6 bases). Trimming left V 6 bases short and J 5 bases short, with 15 bases between. The CDR3 sequence is 14 residues long. CDR3 in amino acids: CASRSSVGGDTQYF. The CDR3 nucleotides are TGTGCCAGCAGAAGCTCCGTCGGGGGAGATACGCAGTATTTT.

This clonotype is termed medium-sized. The gene calls are TRBV7-2 and TRBJ2-3; D gene unclear. CDR1 SGHTA and CDR2 FQGNSA come from the germline V gene. This CDR3 has 15 amino acids. V lost 1 base and J lost 0, with 8 bases in between. In nucleotides, the CDR3 is TGTGCCAGCAGCTTAGTAAGAGGTAGCACAGATACGCAGTATTTT. It is translated as CASSLVRGSTDTQYF.